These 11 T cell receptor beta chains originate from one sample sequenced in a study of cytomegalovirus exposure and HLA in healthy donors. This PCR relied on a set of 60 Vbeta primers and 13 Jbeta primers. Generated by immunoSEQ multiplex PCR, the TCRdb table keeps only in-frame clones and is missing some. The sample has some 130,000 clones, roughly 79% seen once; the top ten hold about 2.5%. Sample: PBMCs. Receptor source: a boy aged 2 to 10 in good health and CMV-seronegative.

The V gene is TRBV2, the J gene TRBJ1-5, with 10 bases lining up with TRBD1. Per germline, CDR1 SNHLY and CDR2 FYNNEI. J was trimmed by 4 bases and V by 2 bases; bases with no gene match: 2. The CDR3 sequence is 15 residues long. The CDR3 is CASSEWTGGNQPQHF. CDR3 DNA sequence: TGTGCCAGCAGTGAATGGACAGGGGGGAATCAGCCCCAGCATTTT.

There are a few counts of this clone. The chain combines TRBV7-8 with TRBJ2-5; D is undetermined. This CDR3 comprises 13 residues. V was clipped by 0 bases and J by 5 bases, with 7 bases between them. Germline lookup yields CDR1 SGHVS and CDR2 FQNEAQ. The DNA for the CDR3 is TGTGCCAGCAGCTTAGCCCTACGGGAGACCCAGTACTTC. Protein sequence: CASSLALRETQYF.

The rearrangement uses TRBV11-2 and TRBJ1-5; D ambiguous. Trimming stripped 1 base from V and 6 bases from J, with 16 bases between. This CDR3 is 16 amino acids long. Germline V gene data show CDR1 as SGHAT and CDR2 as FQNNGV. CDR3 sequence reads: CASSLVRGEVGQPQHF. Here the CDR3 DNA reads TGTGCCAGCAGCTTAGTGCGCGGGGAAGTCGGTCAGCCCCAGCATTTT.

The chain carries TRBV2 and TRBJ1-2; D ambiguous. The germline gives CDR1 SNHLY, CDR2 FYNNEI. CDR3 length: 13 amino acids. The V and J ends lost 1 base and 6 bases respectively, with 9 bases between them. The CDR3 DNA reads TGTGCCAGCAGTGAAGGGCGGCAGCATGGCTACACCTTC. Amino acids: CASSEGRQHGYTF.

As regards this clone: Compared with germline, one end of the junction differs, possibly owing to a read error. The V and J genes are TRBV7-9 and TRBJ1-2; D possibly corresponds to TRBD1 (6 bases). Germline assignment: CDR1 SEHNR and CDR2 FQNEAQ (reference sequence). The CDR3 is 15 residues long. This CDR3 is CSSSLQDGQGHGYTF. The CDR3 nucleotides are TGTTCCAGCAGCTTGCAGGATGGGCAGGGGCATGGCTACACCTTC.

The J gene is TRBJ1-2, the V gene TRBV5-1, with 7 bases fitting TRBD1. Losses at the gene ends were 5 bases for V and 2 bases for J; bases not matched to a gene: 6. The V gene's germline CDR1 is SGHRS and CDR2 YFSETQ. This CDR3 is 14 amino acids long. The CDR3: CASSQPGQNYGYTF. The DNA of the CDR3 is TGCGCCAGCAGTCAGCCGGGACAGAACTATGGCTACACCTTC.

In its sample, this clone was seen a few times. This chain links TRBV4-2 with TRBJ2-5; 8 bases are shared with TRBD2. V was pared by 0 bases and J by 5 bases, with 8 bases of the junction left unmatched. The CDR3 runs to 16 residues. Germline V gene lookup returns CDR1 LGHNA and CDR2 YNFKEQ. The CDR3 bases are TGTGCCAGCAGCCAAGAAATGGCGGGGGGTTCGGAGACCCAGTACTTC. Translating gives CASSQEMAGGSETQYF.

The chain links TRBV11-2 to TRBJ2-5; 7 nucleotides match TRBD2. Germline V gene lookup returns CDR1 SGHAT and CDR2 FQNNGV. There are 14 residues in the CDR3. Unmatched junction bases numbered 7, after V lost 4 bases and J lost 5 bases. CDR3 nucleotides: TGTGCCAGCAGCTGGGGGGAGGGCGCGGAGACCCAGTACTTC. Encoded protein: CASSWGEGAETQYF. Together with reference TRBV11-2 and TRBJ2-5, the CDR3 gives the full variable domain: EAGVAQSPRYKIIEKRQSVAFWCNPISGHATLYWYQQILGQGPKLLIQFQNNGVVDDSQLPKDRFSAERLKGVDSTLKIQPAKLEDSAVYLCASSWGEGAETQYFGPGTRLLVL.

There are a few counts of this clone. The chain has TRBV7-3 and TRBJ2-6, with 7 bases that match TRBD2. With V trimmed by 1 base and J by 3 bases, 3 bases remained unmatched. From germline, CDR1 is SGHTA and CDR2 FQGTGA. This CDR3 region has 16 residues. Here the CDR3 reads CASSLKGGVGANVLTF. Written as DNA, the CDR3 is TGTGCCAGCAGCTTAAAGGGAGGGGTTGGGGCCAACGTCCTGACTTTC.

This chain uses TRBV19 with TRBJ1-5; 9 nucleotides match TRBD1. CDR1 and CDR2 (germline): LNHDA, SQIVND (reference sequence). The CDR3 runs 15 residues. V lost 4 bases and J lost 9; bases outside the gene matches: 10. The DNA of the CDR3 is TGTGCCAGTAGTACGGACAGGGGTCCACGAGGGCCCCAGCATTTT. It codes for CASSTDRGPRGPQHF.

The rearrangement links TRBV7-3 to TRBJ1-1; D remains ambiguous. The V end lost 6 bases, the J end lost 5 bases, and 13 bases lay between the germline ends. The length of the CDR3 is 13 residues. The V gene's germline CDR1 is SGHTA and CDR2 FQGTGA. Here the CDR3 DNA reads TGTGCCAGCAGACCGACACCCGAGACTGAAGCTTTCTTT. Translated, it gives CASRPTPETEAFF.